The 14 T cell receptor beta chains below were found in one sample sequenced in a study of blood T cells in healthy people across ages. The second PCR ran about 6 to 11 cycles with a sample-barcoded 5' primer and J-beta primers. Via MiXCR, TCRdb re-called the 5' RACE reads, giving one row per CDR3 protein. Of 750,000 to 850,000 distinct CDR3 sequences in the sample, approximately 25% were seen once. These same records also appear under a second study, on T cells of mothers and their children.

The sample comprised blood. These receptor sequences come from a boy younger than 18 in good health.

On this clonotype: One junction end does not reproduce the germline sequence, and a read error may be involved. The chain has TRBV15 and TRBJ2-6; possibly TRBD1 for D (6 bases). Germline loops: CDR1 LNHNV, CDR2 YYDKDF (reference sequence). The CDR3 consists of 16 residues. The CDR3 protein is CATSRQQGTGASVLTF. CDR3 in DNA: TGTGCCACCAGCAGACAACAGGGAACTGGGGCCAGCGTCCTGACTTTC.

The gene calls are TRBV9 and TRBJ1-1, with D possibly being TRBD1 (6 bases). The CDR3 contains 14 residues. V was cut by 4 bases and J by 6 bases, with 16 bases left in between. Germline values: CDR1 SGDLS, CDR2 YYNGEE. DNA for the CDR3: TGTGCCAGCAGCTTACAGGGTGGGGTTTCTGAAGCTTTCTTT. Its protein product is CASSLQGGVSEAFF.

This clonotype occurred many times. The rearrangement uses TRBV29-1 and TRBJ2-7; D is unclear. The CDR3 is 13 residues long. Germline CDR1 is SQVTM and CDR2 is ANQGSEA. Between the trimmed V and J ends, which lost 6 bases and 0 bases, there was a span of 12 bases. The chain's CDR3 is CSVVGRLSYEQYF. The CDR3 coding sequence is TGCAGCGTGGTAGGGCGTCTCTCCTACGAGCAGTACTTC.

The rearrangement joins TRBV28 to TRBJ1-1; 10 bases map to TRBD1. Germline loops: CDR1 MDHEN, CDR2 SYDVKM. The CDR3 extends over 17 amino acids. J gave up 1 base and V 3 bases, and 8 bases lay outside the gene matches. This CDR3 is CASSFTVGTGANTEAFF. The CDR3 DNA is TGTGCCAGCAGTTTCACGGTGGGGACAGGGGCGAACACTGAAGCTTTCTTT.

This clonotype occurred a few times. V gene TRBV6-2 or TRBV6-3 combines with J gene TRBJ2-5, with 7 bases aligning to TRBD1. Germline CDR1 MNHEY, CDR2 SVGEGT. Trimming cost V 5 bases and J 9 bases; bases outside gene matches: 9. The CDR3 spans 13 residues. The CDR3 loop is CASSPGQQTAQYF. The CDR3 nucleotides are TGTGCCAGCAGTCCGGGACAGCAAACGGCCCAGTACTTC.

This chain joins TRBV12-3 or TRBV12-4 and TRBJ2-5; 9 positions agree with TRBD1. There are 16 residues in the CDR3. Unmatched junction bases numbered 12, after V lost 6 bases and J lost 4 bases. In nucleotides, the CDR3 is TGTGCCAGCAGCAGCCGGACAGGGGCGACCAGAGAGACCCAGTACTTC. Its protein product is CASSSRTGATRETQYF.

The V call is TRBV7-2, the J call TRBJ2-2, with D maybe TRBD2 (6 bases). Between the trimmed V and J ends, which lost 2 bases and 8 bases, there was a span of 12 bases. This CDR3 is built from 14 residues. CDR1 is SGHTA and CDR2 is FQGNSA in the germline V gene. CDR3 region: CASSLRALAGELFF. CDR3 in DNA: TGTGCCAGCAGCTTACGGGCCCTAGCGGGGGAGCTGTTTTTT. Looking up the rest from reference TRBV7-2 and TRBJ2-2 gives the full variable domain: GAGVSQSPSNKVTEKGKDVELRCDPISGHTALYWYRQSLGQGLEFLIYFQGNSAPDKSGLPSDRFSAERTGGSVSTLTIQRTQQEDSAVYLCASSLRALAGELFFGEGSRLTVL.

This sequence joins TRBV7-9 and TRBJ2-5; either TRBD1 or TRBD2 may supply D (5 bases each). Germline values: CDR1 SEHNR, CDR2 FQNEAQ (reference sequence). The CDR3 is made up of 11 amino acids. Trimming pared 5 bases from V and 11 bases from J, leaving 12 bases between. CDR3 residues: CASSMGREQYF. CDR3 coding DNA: TGTGCCAGCAGCATGGGACGTGAGCAGTACTTC.

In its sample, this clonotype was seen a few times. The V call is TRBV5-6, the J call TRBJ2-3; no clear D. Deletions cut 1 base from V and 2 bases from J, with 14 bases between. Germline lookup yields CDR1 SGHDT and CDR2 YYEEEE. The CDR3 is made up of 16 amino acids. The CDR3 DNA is TGTGCCAGCAGCTTGAGGGCCGGCTTTCCCACAGATACGCAGTATTTT. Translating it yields CASSLRAGFPTDTQYF.

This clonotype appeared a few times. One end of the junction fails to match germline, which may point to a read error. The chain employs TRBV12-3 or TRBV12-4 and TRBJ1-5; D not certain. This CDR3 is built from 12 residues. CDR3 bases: TGTGCCAACAGTTCTATCAATCAGCCCCAGCATTTT. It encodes CANSSINQPQHF.

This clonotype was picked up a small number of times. The CDR3 coding sequence is TGTGCCAGCACCATCCGTGGGACCCAGAACTACAATGAGCAGTTCTTC. Its translation is CASTIRGTQNYNEQFF. The chain employs TRBV7-8 and TRBJ2-1, with D perhaps being TRBD1 or TRBD2 (5 bases each). The CDR3 has 16 amino acids. Trimming shortened V by 7 bases and J by 3 bases, and 19 bases separated the two germline ends. The germline V gene encodes CDR1 SGHVS and CDR2 FQNEAQ.

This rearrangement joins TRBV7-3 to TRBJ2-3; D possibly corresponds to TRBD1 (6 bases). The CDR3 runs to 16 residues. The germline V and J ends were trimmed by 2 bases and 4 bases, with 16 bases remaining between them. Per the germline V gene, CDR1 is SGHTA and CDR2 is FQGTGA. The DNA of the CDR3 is TGTGCCAGCAGCTTAGGTGGCCTCAGGGGTGCAGATACGCAGTATTTT. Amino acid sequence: CASSLGGLRGADTQYF.

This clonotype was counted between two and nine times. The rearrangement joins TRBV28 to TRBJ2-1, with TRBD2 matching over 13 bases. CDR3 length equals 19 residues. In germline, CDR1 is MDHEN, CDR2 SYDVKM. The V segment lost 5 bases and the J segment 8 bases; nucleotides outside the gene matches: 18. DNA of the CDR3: TGTGCCAGCAGTCCCACTAGCGGGAGGGCCACAAAGAGTATCGATGAGCAGTTCTTC. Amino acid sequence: CASSPTSGRATKSIDEQFF.

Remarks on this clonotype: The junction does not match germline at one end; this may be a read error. The CDR3 reads CAVSERGGTNEKLFF. CDR3 sequence (DNA): TGTGCCGTCAGTGAGAGAGGGGGAACTAATGAAAAACTGTTTTTT. The rearrangement joins TRBV10-3 to TRBJ1-4; possibly TRBD1 for D (6 bases). Germline loops: CDR1 ENHRY, CDR2 SYGVKD. The length of the CDR3 is 15 residues.